This T cell receptor (beta chain) stems from a study of T cell responses to AZD1222 COVID-19 vaccine (dated by TCRdb to about 2021). As for the study more broadly: A total of about 250 trial participants underwent TCR sequencing, of whom 200 to 220 had received two doses of AZD1222 and some 26 had received two doses of the MenACWY control vaccine. Enrollment into the trials was organized by age into subgroups of 18-55, 56-69 and 70-plus years, and those subgroups contained roughly 140, 27 and 60 TCR-sequenced participants, respectively. The research as a whole found: Because no samples from the day 14 peak response were available, repertoires could be characterized only after the peak T cell response. Reportedly, close to half of the unique spike-specific TCRs recognized epitopes lying outside the regions that are mutated in the B.1.351 and B.1.1.7 variants. After two AZD1222 doses, both the breadth and the depth of spike-specific TCRs were significantly higher than at day 0 and than in MenACWY recipients. Vaccine-associated CD4 TCRs spanned the whole spike protein, with dominant responses in regions 160-218 and 743-854. Participants were mostly white British and included more females than males, and it was suggested by the authors that clonal diversity may have been underestimated. Conclusions about previously exposed vaccinees are limited because only five or six AZD1222 recipients were SARS-CoV-2 seropositive at baseline. The 56-69-year group was small, and its depth increase did not reach significance, likely because of low power.

Comments on this clone: No cognate antigen has been identified for it. No base quality values were provided; no much bigger clone lies one nucleotide off.

The time point label, as the study defines it: about 28 days (+/-7) after the second vaccine dose. Because spike-specific TCR depth and breadth did not differ between the two schedules, AZD1222 recipients who got a second dose at roughly 4 weeks were pooled with those who got a second dose at roughly 12 weeks. Samples from vaccinated people were obtained from the UK trials COV001 and COV002, which included a single-blind randomized controlled phase 2/3 trial of AZD1222 (ChAdOx1 nCoV-19) in healthy adults. For TCRbeta chain sequencing, PBMC samples from trial participants were taken at day 0 and at day 28 after the second dose. The junction carries 8 bases between V and J, which are trimmed by 4 bases and 4 bases respectively. The CDR3, from cysteine to phenylalanine, totals 13 residues. The entry retains the CDR3 DNA only, 39 bases that are in frame from base 1. The CDR3 regions of human TCRbeta chains were analyzed by immunosequencing. On the study's bioinformatics: TCRs in the repertoires were matched against a reference library of SARS-CoV-2-specific TCRs that had been generated with the MIRA antigen-specificity platform. Breadth meant the fraction of unique TCRs that were SARS-CoV-2-associated, whereas depth meant the fraction of total T cells that were SARS-CoV-2-associated. Each spike-specific TCR was assigned to its reactive spike region and to a CD4 or CD8 class using the MIRA data. Log10-transformed breadth and depth values were compared by one-way ANOVA with Sidak's multiple comparisons tests. TCRdb mirrors the immuneACCESS table, restricted to in-frame sequences. Some clones are absent from its copies; in checked studies, under half trace to an unresolved V gene, and the reason for the others is unknown. V and J calls and clone size are as listed in that table; D and trimming were resolved from the DNA. The sample table records over 120,000 clones; 80% to 95% of these occur just once. Approximately 3.8% of the sample is held by the ten biggest clonotypes.

The material sequenced was peripheral blood, taken 28 days after the second AZD1222 dose. Here the chain combines TRBV12-3 or TRBV12-4 and TRBJ1-5, with an unclear D gene assignment. This clonotype was obtained from an adult who received the AZD1222 COVID-19 vaccine. The nucleotide sequence reads TGTGCCAGCAGTTCCGCCATAAATCAGCCCCAGCATTTT. Its translation is CASSSAINQPQHF.